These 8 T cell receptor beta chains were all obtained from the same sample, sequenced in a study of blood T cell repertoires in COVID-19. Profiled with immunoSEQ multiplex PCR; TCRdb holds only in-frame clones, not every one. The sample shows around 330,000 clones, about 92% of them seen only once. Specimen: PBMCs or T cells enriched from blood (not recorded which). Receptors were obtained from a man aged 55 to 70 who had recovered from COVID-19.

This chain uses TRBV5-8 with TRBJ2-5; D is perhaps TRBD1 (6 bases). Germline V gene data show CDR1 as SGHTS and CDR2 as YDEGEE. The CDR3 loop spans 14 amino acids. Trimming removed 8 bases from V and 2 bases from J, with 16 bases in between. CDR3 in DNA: TGTGCCAGTAAGACAGGACAGAAACAAGAGACCCAGTACTTC. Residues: CASKTGQKQETQYF.

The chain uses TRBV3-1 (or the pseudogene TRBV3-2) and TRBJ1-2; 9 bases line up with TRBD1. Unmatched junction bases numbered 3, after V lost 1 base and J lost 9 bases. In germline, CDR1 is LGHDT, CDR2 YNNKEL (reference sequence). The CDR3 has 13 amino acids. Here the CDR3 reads CASSQVQGASYTF. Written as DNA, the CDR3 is TGTGCCAGCAGCCAAGTACAGGGGGCAAGCTACACCTTC.

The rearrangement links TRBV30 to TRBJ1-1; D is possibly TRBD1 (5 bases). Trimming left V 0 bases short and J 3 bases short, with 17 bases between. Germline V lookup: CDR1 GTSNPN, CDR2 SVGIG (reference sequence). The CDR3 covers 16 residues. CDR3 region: CAWSVGREGLYTEAFF. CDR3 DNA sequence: TGTGCCTGGAGTGTGGGGAGGGAGGGGTTGTACACTGAAGCTTTCTTT.

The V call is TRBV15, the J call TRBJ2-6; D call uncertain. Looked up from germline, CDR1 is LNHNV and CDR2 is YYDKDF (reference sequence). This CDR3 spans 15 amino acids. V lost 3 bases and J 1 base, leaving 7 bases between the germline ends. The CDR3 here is CATSSGQSGANVLTF. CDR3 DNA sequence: TGTGCCACCAGCAGTGGCCAATCTGGGGCCAACGTCCTGACTTTC.

This CDR3 reads CASSATGGPVGSPLHF. DNA for the CDR3: TGTGCCAGCAGCGCGACAGGAGGCCCGGTGGGTTCACCCCTCCACTTT. V and J are TRBV9 and TRBJ1-6; possibly TRBD1 for D (6 bases). The CDR3 length is 16 residues. The germline gives CDR1 SGDLS, CDR2 YYNGEE. Deletions cut 3 bases from V and 9 bases from J, with 19 bases between.

The CDR3 bases are TGTGCCTCCTTGGGGTGGGCAGGGAAGTCCTACGAGCAGTACTTC. Its protein product is CASLGWAGKSYEQYF. The rearrangement links TRBV19 to TRBJ2-7, with D tentatively TRBD1 (5 bases). V was trimmed by 11 bases and J by 1 base, leaving 21 bases between them. The germline V gene has CDR1 LNHDA and CDR2 SQIVND (reference sequence). CDR3 length equals 15 residues.

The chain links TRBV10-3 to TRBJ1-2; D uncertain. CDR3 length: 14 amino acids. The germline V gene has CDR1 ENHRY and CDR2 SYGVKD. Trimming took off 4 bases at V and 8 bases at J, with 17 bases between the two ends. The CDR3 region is CAISVRGNYEGYTF. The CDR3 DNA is TGTGCCATCAGTGTTCGGGGTAACTATGAGGGCTACACCTTC.

The CDR3 here is CASSFKQGSNTEAFF. CDR3 in DNA: TGTGCCAGCAGCTTCAAACAGGGATCGAACACTGAAGCTTTCTTT. The rearrangement uses TRBV7-2 and TRBJ1-1, with a tentative D call TRBD1 (6 bases). V lost 3 bases to trimming and J lost 1 base, with 12 bases between them. Germline CDR1 and CDR2: SGHTA and FQGNSA. The CDR3 has 15 residues.